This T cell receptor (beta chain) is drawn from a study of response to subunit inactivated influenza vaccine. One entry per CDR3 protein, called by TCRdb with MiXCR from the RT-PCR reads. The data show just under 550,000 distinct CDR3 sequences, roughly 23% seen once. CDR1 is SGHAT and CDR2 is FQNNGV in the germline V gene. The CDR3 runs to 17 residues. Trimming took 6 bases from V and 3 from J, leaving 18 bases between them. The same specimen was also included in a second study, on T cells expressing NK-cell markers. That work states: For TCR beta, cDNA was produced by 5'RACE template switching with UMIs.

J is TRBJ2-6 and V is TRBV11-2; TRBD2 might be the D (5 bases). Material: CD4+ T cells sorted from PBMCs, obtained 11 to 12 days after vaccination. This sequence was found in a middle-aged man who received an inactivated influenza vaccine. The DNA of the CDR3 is TGTGCCAGCAGACTAGTCGGCCGTGGGTTTGGGGCCAACGTCCTGACTTTC. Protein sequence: CASRLVGRGFGANVLTF.